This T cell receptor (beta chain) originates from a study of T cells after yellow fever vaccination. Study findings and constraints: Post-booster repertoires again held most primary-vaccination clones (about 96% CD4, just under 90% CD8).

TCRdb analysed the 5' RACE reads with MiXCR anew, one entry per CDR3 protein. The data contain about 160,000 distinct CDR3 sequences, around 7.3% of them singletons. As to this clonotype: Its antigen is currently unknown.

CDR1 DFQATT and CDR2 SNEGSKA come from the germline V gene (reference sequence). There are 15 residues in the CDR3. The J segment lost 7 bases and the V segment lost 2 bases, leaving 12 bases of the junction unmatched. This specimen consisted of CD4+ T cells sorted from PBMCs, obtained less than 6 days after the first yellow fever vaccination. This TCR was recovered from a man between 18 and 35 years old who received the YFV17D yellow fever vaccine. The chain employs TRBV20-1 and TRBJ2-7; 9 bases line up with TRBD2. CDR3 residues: CSARTPSRGGGEQYF. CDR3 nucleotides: TGCAGTGCTAGAACCCCCTCGCGGGGGGGCGGGGAGCAGTACTTC.